This T cell receptor beta chain was profiled in a study of blood T cell repertoires in COVID-19. Study overall: Collection of acute and convalescent COVID-19 samples took place in the United States, Italy and Spain. T cells, B-cell-depleted T cells, or PBMCs supplied cDNA or gDNA.

This CDR3 has 14 amino acids. Germline-derived CDR1 and CDR2 are LNHDA and SQIVND (reference sequence). V lost 3 bases, J lost 8 bases, and 11 bases lay in between. Per the original methods: Cell counts per sample came from amplifying reference gene primers. Produced via immunoSEQ multiplex PCR; TCRdb's table is partial and in-frame only. The DNA gave D and trimming, while V, J and clone size come from that table. Counted here are 150,000 to 200,000 clones, approximately 83% occurring once; the ten biggest clones make up approximately 2.4%. The source material was peripheral blood. This chain uses TRBV19 with TRBJ1-6; D is possibly TRBD1 (5 bases). This clonotype originated in a human donor with acute or convalescent COVID-19. The donor label of this sample is uncertain. As DNA, the CDR3 is TGTGCCAGTAGTATCGGAGGGGTCGATTCACCCCTCCACTTT. It specifies CASSIGGVDSPLHF.